This T cell receptor beta chain was observed in a study of shared clonotypes between healthy human individuals. As to this clone: Its antigen is unknown.

Study-level results: Across subsets, estimated richness was generally greater for naive than for memory populations.

CD4+ cells underwent separation, giving CD45RA+ naive and CD45RA-negative memory subsets. Over several immunoSEQ plates, each subset's genomic DNA was distributed in even portions. Using approximately 200 ng DNA, roughly 33,000 T cell genomes, the sorted-subset replicate PCRs were run. The protocol was immunoSEQ multiplex PCR, while the TCRdb copy is restricted to in-frame clones and leaves out a portion. The sample consists of approximately 240,000 clones, over 60% of them appearing once. The CDR3 loop spans 14 amino acids. Deletions cut 8 bases from V and 0 bases from J, with 10 bases between. Germline loops: CDR1 SNHLY, CDR2 FYNNEI.

The sequenced sample was memory CD4+ T cells sorted from blood. Subset defined: CD45RA-negative fraction. This receptor was taken from a man younger than 45 in good health. The chain couples TRBV2 to TRBJ2-2; TRBD2 might be the D (6 bases). CDR3 residues: CASRGSTNTGELFF. The CDR3 nucleotides are TGTGCCAGCCGGGGGTCCACGAACACCGGGGAGCTGTTTTTT.